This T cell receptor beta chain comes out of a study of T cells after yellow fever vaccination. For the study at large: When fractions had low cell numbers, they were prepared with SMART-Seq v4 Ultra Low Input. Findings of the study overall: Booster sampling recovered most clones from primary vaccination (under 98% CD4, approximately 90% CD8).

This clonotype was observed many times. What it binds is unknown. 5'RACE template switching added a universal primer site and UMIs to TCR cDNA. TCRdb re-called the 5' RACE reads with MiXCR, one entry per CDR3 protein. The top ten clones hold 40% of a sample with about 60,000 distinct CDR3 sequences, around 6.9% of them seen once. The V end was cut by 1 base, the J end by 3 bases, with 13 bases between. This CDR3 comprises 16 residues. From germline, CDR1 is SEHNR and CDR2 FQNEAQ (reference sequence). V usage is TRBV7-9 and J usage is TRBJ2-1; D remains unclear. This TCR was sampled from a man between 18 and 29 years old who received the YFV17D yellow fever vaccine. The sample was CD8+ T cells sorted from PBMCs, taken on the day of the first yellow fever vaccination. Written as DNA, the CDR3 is TGTGCCAGCAGCTTAGGCAGTGAAGCCATCTACAATGAGCAGTTCTTC. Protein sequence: CASSLGSEAIYNEQFF.